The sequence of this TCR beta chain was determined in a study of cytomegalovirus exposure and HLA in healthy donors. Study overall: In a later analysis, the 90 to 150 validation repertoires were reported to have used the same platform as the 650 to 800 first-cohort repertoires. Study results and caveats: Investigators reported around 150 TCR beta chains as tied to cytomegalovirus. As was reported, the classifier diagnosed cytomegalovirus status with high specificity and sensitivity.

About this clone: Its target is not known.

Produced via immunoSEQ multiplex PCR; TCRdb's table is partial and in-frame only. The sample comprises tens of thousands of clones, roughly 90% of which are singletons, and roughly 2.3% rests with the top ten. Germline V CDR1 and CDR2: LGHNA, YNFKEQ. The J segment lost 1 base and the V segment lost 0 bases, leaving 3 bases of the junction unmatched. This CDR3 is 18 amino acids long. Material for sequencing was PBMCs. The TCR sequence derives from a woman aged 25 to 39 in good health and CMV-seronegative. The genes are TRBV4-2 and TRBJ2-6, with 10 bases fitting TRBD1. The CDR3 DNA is TGTGCCAGCAGCCAAGAGGGACAGGGGTTTTCTGGGGCCAACGTCCTGACTTTC. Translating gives CASSQEGQGFSGANVLTF.